The table lists the clone carrying this T cell receptor (beta chain) with many counts. V gave up 1 base and J gave up 5 bases, with 11 bases separating them. The CDR3 extends over 14 amino acids. Germline lookup yields CDR1 SGHTA and CDR2 FQGNSA. The data were taken from a study of tumor-infiltrating lymphocytes in oesophageal squamous cell carcinoma. One entry per CDR3 protein, called by TCRdb with MiXCR from the PCR reads. There are 15,000 to 25,000 distinct CDR3 sequences in the sample; around 41% occur only once, and roughly 13% lies in the top ten. J is TRBJ2-5 and V is TRBV7-2; D gene uncertain. The sample comprised normal esophageal tissue next to the tumor. The receptor's source is a male donor with esophageal squamous cell carcinoma. The CDR3 region has the DNA TGTGCCAGCAGCTTAGGCCCGGTTGGGGAGACCCAGTACTTC. Translation gives CASSLGPVGETQYF.